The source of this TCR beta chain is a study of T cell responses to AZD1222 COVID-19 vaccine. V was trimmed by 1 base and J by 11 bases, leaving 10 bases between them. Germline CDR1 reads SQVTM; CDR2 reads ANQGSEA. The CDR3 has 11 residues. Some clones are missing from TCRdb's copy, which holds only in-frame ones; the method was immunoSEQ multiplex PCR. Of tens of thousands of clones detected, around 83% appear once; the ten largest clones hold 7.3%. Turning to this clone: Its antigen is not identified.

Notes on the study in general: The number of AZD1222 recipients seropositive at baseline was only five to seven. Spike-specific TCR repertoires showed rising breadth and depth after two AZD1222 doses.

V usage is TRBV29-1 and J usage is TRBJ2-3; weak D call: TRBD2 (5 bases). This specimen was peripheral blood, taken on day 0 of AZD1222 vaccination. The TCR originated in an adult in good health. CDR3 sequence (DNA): TGCAGCGTTGAAGGGTCGGGGAGGCAGTATTTT. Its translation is CSVEGSGRQYF.